This TCR beta chain is from a study of Ad26.COV2.S vaccination and SARS-CoV-2 variants. Sequencing was performed with immunoSEQ multiplex PCR; in TCRdb, only in-frame clones are kept and a portion is missing. The sample carries about 410,000 clones, over 75% recorded once. Germline trimming cut 3 bases from V and 5 bases from J; bases unmatched to any gene: 3. The CDR3 is made up of 15 amino acids. Per the germline V gene, CDR1 is SGHDN and CDR2 is FVKESK. As for treatment: about 20 received Ad26.COV2.S at low or high dose, single or two shots; roughly five received placebo; per-sample allocation not given. After the first vaccine or placebo injection, samples were drawn on day 63.

Specimen: peripheral blood, collected in a trial of Ad26.COV2.S vaccine versus placebo. The V gene is TRBV14, the J gene TRBJ2-5; 13 bases are shared with TRBD2. This sequence was found in a person between 18 and 59 years old who received the Ad26.COV2.S COVID-19 vaccine or a placebo. DNA for the CDR3: TGTGCCAGCAGCCACAGGACTAGCGGGAGCGAGACCCAGTACTTC. Protein product: CASSHRTSGSETQYF.